A selection of T cell receptor beta chains follows, all from one sample in a study of T cells in Graves' hyperthyroidism and ophthalmopathy. TCRdb re-analysed the multiplex PCR reads in MiXCR, keeping a single row per CDR3 protein. Altogether about 360,000 distinct CDR3 sequences are present, under 20% being singletons, with the ten largest covering about 4%. Material for sequencing was blood. The receptors originated from a woman aged 18-29 years with Graves' hyperthyroidism. The CDR3 runs from the conserved cysteine through the conserved F or W. D genes are given only for firm matches. Clone size is shown for a subset of rows, as once, few, many or a class of expanded clone.

d_call j_call clone_size v_call cdr3_nt cdr3_aa
. TRBJ1-2 many TRBV11-2 TGTGCCAGCAGCTTAGTTGGGACTCCCCATCTAGATGGTGGCTACACCTTC CASSLVGTPHLDGGYTF
. TRBJ1-2 many TRBV6-5 TGTGCCAGCAGTTATCCTGGGACACTAAACTATGGCTACACCTTC CASSYPGTLNYGYTF
. TRBJ1-3 many TRBV2 TGTGCCAGCACTCTCCCACGGGGCTCTGGAAACACCATATATTTT CASTLPRGSGNTIYF
. TRBJ2-5 few TRBV7-9 TGTGCCAGCAGCTTAATGCGTAGCGAAGAGACCCAGTACTTC CASSLMRSEETQYF
TRBD2 TRBJ2-5 . TRBV11-2 TGTGCCAGCAGCTTAGTTGCGGGGGGCCTTAAAGAGACCCAGTACTTC CASSLVAGGLKETQYF
TRBD1 TRBJ1-5 many TRBV20-1 TGCAGTGCTGAGCTTCTGGCGCCGGGACAGGGTAATCAGCCCCAGCATTTT CSAELLAPGQGNQPQHF
. TRBJ1-2 many TRBV29-1 TGCAGCGTTGAGGTGACAGCGCTGACTAACTATGGCTACACCTTC CSVEVTALTNYGYTF
TRBD1 TRBJ2-2 few TRBV3-1 TGTGCCAGCAGCCAACCCGGACAGGGGCGTCCCGGGGAGCTGTTTTTT CASSQPGQGRPGELFF
TRBD2 TRBJ2-5 . TRBV20-1 TGCAGTGCTAGACTAGCGGGGGGGCAGAAAGAGACCCAGTACTTC CSARLAGGQKETQYF
. TRBJ2-2 many TRBV6-1 TGTGCCAGCAGTCCAGGAGGCTTGAACACCGGGGAGCTGTTTTTT CASSPGGLNTGELFF
. TRBJ1-1 . TRBV12-3/TRBV12-4 TGTGCCAGCAGTTTCCAGACGGCCGTAGCTGAAGCTTTCTTT CASSFQTAVAEAFF